This T cell receptor (beta chain) is from a study of response to subunit inactivated influenza vaccine (dated by TCRdb to the late 2010s). Concerning the study at large: The study used deep quantitative T cell receptor repertoire profiling to track responses to a trivalent subunit inactivated influenza vaccine. What the work shows at the level of the full study, not this receptor alone: It was suggested by the authors that each seasonal influenza vaccination may recruit only a limited number of new T cells.

To note about this clonotype: Its antigen remains unidentified. Within one base of it there is no much larger clone, and no base qualities were kept.

Library method: RT-PCR. Sequencing relied on an Illumina HiSeq 2500. Using fastp at Q25 and MiXCR, TCRdb reprocessed the public reads and kept productive beta chains. Entries that share a CDR3 protein sequence are merged under the most common genes and DNA. The sample table shows about 580,000 distinct CDR3 sequences, and 11% to 15% are seen once. The ten largest account for 8.5% to 14% of the sample. A distance of 9 bases separates the germline ends of V and J, which lose 1 base and 2 bases respectively. The CDR3 sequence holds 14 residues, the cysteine and phenylalanine included. Kept here is only the CDR3 DNA, which spans 42 bases and is read in frame from base 1. CDR1 and CDR2, looked up from the germline V gene, are MDHEN and SYDVKM.

The V gene is TRBV28 and the J gene is TRBJ2-7, with the D gene call left open. This sequence was found in a man aged 50 to 59 who received an inactivated influenza vaccine. Donor details come from another sample of the same person, matched by shared clones. Sequenced material: PBMCs from blood, taken 12 days after vaccination. The DNA is TGTGCCAGCAGTTTATTCAACAAACCCTACGAGCAGTACTTC. Its product reads: CASSLFNKPYEQYF. With the portions outside the CDR3 filled from the reference TRBV28 and TRBJ2-7 genes, the complete variable region becomes DVKVTQSSRYLVKRTGEKVFLECVQDMDHENMFWYRQDPGLGLRLIYFSYDVKMKEKGDIPEGYSVSREKKERFSLILESASTNQTSMYLCASSLFNKPYEQYFGPGTRLTVT.